This T cell receptor (beta chain) was identified in a study of blood T cell repertoires in COVID-19. Across the whole study: Material from acute and convalescent COVID-19 was sourced from the United States, Italy and Spain. In each case, the material was cDNA or gDNA derived from T cells, B-cell-depleted T cells, or PBMCs.

The germline V and J ends were trimmed by 0 bases and 2 bases, with 15 bases remaining between them. Germline V gene lookup returns CDR1 PRHDT and CDR2 FYEKMQ (reference sequence). The CDR3 is 17 amino acids. In the original analysis: How many nucleated cells were present was estimated from reference gene primer amplification. Repertoires were generated with immunoSEQ multiplex PCR, while TCRdb's copy carries only in-frame clones and drops some. That table furnishes V, J and clone size, whereas the DNA furnished D and trimming. Of approximately 150,000 clones listed, 70% to 80% are singletons. The chain recombines TRBV13 with TRBJ2-3; the D is unclear. The TCR sequence derives from a man aged 45-65 years with acute or convalescent COVID-19. Material: peripheral blood. CDR3 sequence: CASSLGRPIPPTDTQYF. The CDR3 DNA reads TGTGCCAGCAGCTTAGGGCGCCCCATTCCCCCCACAGATACGCAGTATTTT.